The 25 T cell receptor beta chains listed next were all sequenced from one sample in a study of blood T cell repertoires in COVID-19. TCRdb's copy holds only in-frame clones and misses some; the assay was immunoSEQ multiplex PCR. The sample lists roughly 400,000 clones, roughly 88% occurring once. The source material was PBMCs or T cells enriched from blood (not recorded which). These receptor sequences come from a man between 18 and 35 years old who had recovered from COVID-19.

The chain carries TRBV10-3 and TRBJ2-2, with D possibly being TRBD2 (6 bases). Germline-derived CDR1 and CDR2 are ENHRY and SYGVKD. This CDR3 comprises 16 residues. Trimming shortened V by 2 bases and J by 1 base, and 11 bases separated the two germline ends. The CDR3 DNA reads TGTGCCATCAGTGAGCTAGCGCGAGAGAACACCGGGGAGCTGTTTTTT. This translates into CAISELARENTGELFF.

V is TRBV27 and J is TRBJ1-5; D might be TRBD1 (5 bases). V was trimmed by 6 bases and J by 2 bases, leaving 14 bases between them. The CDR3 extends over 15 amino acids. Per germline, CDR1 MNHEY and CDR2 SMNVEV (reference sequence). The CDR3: CASSRTPQRNQPQHF. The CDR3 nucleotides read TGTGCCAGCAGCAGGACACCTCAGCGCAATCAGCCCCAGCATTTT.

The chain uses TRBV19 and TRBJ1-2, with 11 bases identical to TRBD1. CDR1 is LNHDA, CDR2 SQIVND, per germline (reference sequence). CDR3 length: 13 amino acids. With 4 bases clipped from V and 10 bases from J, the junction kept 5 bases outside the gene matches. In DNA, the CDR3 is TGTGCCAGTAGTAACCGGGACAGGGGGTACTACACCTTC. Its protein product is CASSNRDRGYYTF.

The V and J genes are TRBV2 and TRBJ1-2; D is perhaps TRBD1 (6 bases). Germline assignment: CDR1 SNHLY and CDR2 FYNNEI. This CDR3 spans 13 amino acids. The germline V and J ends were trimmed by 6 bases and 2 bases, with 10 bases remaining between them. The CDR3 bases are TGTGCCAGCAGATATACAGGGAACTATGGCTACACCTTC. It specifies CASRYTGNYGYTF.

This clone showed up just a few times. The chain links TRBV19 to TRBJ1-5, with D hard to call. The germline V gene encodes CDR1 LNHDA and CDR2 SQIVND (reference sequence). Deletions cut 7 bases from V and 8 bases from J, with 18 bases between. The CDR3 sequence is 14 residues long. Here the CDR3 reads CASTQGPRREPQHF. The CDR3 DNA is TGTGCCAGTACCCAAGGTCCGAGGAGGGAGCCCCAGCATTTT.

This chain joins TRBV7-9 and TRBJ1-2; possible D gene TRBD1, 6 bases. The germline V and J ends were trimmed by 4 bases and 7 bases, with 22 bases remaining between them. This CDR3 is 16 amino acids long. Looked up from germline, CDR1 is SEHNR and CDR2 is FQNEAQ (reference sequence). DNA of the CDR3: TGTGCCAGCAGCTCCTCACAGGGAAATTTACCTCGTGGCTACACCTTC. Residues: CASSSSQGNLPRGYTF.

The DNA for the CDR3 is TGCGCCAGCAGCCAAGCGTCAGGGAATAGCAATCAGCCCCAGCATTTT. Amino acids: CASSQASGNSNQPQHF. J is TRBJ1-5 and V is TRBV4-1; perhaps TRBD1 as D (5 bases). Germline lookup yields CDR1 MGHRA and CDR2 YSYEKL. The ends were cut back, 1 base at V and 0 bases at J, with 10 bases in the middle. The CDR3 contains 16 residues.

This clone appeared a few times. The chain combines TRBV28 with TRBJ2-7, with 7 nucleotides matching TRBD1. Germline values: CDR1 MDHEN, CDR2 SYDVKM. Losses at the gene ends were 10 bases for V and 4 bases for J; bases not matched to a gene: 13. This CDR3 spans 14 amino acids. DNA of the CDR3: TGTGCCATCGGGACGGGACAGACTTTGTACGAGCAGTACTTC. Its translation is CAIGTGQTLYEQYF.

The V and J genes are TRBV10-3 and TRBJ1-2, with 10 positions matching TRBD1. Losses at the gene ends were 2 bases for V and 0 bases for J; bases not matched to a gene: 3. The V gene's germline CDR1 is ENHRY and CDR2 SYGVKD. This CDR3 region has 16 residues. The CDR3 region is CAISEIGTGANYGYTF. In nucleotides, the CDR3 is TGTGCCATCAGTGAGATTGGGACAGGGGCTAACTATGGCTACACCTTC.

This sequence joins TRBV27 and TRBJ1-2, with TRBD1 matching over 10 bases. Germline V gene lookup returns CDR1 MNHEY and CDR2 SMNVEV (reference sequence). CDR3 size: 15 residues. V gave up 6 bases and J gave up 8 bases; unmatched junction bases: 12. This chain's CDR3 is CASRRPGQGREGYTF. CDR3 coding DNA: TGTGCCAGCAGAAGACCGGGACAGGGGAGGGAGGGCTACACCTTC.

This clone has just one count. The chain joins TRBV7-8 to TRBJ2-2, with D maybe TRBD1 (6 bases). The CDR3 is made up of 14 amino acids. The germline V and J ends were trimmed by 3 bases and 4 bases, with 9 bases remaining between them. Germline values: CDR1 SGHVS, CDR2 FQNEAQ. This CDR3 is CASSFLGGTGELFF. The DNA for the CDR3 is TGTGCCAGCAGCTTCTTAGGGGGCACCGGGGAGCTGTTTTTT.

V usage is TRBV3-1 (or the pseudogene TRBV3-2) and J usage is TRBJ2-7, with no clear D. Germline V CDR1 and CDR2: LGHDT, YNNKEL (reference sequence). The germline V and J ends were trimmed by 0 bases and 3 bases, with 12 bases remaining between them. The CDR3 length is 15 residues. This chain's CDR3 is CASSQDSNGGYEQYF. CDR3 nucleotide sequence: TGTGCCAGCAGCCAAGACTCAAACGGCGGCTACGAGCAGTACTTC.

CDR3 coding DNA: TGTGCCAGTAGTATTTTCGGACTTGAAGCTTTCTTT. Protein product: CASSIFGLEAFF. J is TRBJ1-1 and V is TRBV19, with D uncertain. V was trimmed by 3 bases and J by 7 bases, leaving 9 bases between them. Germline V gene sequence: CDR1 LNHDA, CDR2 SQIVND (reference sequence). This CDR3 has 12 residues.

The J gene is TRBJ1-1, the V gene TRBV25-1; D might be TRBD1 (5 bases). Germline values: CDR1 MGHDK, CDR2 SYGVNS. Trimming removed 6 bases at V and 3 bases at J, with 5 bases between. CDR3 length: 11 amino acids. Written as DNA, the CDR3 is TGTGCCAGCAGGGGGCACACTGAAGCTTTCTTT. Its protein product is CASRGHTEAFF. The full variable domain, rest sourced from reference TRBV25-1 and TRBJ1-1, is EADIYQTPRYLVIGTGKKITLECSQTMGHDKMYWYQQDPGMELHLIHYSYGVNSTEKGDLSSESTVSRIRTEHFPLTLESARPSHTSQYLCASRGHTEAFFGQGTRLTVV.

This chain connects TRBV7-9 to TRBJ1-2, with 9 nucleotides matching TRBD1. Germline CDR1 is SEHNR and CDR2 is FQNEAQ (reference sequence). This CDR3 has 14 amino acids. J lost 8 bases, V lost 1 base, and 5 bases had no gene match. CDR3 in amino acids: CASSLETGGLGYTF. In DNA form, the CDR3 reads TGTGCCAGCAGCTTAGAGACAGGGGGGTTAGGCTACACCTTC.

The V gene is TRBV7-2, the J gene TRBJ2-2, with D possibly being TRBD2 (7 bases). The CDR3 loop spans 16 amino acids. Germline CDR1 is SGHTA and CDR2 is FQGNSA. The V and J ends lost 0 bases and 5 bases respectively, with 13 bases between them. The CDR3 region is CASSLASGGVTGELFF. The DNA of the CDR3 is TGTGCCAGCAGCTTAGCTTCGGGGGGCGTAACCGGGGAGCTGTTTTTT.

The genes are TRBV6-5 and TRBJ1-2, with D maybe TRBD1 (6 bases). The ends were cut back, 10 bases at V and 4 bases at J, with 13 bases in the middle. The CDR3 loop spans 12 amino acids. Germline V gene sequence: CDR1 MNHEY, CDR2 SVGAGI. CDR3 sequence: CAISTGSYGYTF. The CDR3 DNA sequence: TGTGCCATTTCAACAGGGTCCTATGGCTACACCTTC.

The CDR3 spells CASSDRGREKLFF. CDR3 nucleotides: TGTGCCAGCAGTGACAGGGGGCGGGAAAAACTGTTTTTT. The chain has TRBV2 and TRBJ1-4; 8 bases agree with TRBD1. Germline CDR1 and CDR2: SNHLY and FYNNEI. V shed 3 bases and J 8 bases; nucleotides not matched to a gene: 2. The CDR3 spans 13 residues.

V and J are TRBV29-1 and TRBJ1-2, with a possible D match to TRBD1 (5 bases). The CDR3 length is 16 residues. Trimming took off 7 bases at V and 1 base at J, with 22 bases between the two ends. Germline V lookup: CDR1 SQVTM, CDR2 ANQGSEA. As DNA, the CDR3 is TGCAGCGCCCGGGACGGACTATCAAGCGGTAACTATGGCTACACCTTC. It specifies CSARDGLSSGNYGYTF.

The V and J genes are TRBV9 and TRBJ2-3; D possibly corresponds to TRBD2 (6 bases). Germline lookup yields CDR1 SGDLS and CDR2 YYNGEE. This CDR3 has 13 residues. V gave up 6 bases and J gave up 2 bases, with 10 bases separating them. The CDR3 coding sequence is TGTGCCAGCAACGGGGGAGACACAGATACGCAGTATTTT. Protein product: CASNGGDTDTQYF. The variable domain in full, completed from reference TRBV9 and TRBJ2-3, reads DSGVTQTPKHLITATGQRVTLRCSPRSGDLSVYWYQQSLDQGLQFLIQYYNGEERAKGNILERFSAQQFPDLHSELNLSSLELGDSALYFCASNGGDTDTQYFGPGTRLTVL.

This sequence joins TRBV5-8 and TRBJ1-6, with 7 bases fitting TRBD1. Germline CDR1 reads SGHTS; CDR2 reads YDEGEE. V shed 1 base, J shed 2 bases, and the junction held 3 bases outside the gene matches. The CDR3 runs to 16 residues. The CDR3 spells CASSLLGQPYNSPLHF. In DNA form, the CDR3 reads TGTGCCAGCAGCTTGTTGGGACAGCCCTATAATTCACCCCTCCACTTT.

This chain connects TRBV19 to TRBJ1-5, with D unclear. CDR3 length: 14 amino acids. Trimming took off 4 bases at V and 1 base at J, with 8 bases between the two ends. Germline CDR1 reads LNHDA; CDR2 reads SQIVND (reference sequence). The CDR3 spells CASSSGWSNQPQHF. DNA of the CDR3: TGTGCCAGTAGTAGCGGGTGGAGCAATCAGCCCCAGCATTTT.

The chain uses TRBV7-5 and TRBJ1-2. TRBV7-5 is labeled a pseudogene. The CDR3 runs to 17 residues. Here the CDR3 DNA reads TGTGTCAGAAGCTCTCTACGGAGGGACTTTTTTAGCTATGGCTACACCTTC. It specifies CVRSSLRRDFFSYGYTF.

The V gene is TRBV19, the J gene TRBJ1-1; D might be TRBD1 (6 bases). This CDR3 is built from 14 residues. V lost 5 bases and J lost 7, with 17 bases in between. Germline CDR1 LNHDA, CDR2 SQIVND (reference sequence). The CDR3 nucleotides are TGTGCCAGTAGTTTAACAGGGTCAAGGGGTGAAGCTTTCTTT. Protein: CASSLTGSRGEAFF.

CDR3 DNA sequence: TGTGCCAGCCAACGACAGGGGTTCTATGGCTACACCTTC. This encodes CASQRQGFYGYTF. The chain carries TRBV6-5 and TRBJ1-2, with 8 bases matching TRBD1. Germline trimming cut 8 bases from V and 4 bases from J; bases unmatched to any gene: 6. Germline CDR1 is MNHEY and CDR2 is SVGAGI. This CDR3 is 13 amino acids long.